This TCR beta chain was recovered during a study of T cell clones after liver transplantation. Study background: Samples came pre-transplant, pre-randomization before withdrawal, and post-randomization after withdrawal ended. Study observations and caveats: A significant post-transplant drop in circulating graft-donor-reactive CD4 TCRbeta sequences occurred in most of the 8 subjects. Graft donor-reactive T cells possibly entered the graft instead of undergoing deletion. A larger donor-reactive than third-party decline suggested partial antigen-specific deletion.

Details on this clone: The target antigen is unknown.

The repertoire was sequenced with immunoSEQ multiplex PCR; TCRdb's copy has only in-frame clones and lacks some. The sample gives fewer than 110,000 clones, about 86% of which show up once; approximately 3% is in the top ten. V lost 5 bases, J lost 9 bases, and 11 bases lay in between. The germline gives CDR1 LNHDA, CDR2 SQIVND (reference sequence). The CDR3 has 12 amino acids. Sequencing was performed on CD4+ T cells from blood, taken approximately 4 years after liver transplant. The sequence was obtained from a human patient who received a liver transplant. Some T cells may be provided by the graft donor. The V call is TRBV19, the J call TRBJ1-5; D is ambiguous. The CDR3 DNA is TGTGCCAGTAGTGGAAGCTCGGGGCCCCAGCATTTT. Protein: CASSGSSGPQHF.